The entry below describes one T cell receptor beta chain. In its sample, this clonotype was seen many times. Its antigen is not yet known. No per-base quality is available; no much larger clone lies one base away. This sample was included in a study of identical twins listed by TCRdb under 2016. General notes on the study: The study deep-sequenced TCR alpha and beta repertoires from monozygotic twins, unrelated adults of various ages and cord blood to test whether fetal clonotypes persist. To rule out contamination, replicate twin experiments were performed at different times with different library preparation protocols.

V and J are truncated by 0 bases and 4 bases respectively, leaving an intervening sequence of 20 bases. Measured from the cysteine to the phenylalanine, the CDR3 is 18 residues long. This entry keeps only the CDR3 DNA: 54 bases, framed from base 1. CDR1 and CDR2 (SGHAT, FQNNGV) derive from the germline V gene. Library creation used 5' RACE. Reads for this sample came from an Illumina HiSeq 2000. Template switching introduced a universal primer binding site; the final cDNA contained a unique molecular identifier, enabling accurate counting of TCR cDNA molecules. First-strand cDNA for TCR alpha and beta chains was synthesized from specific primers in the conserved constant-segment region. To control for contamination, each cDNA library was double barcoded with a SMART-Mk sample barcode plus Illumina barcodes. TruSeq adapter sequences along with Illumina sample barcodes were introduced in two successive PCR steps. TCR alpha and beta cDNA libraries were sequenced on the Illumina HiSeq platform with custom primers. Per the authors' processing: MiGEC was used to process raw reads and extract unique molecular identifiers, and MiXCR was used to find CDR3 positions. For each individual, recombination models were inferred using an EM algorithm with the repgenHMM and IGoR tools. The analysis of shared clonotypes was done with the tcR package in R, with sharing normalized by the product of cloneset sizes. To study raw recombination without the effects of thymic and clonal selection, out-of-frame nonproductive sequences were analyzed. TCRdb cleaned the public reads at Q25 with fastp, built clones with MiXCR and kept in-frame beta chains. Each entry merges the rows of one CDR3 protein and shows their most common DNA and genes. TCRdb, not the authors, supplied the V and J calls. The sample profile shows about 300,000 distinct CDR3 sequences; 10% to 15% of them were found once. Of the sample, about 7% falls within the top ten clones.

What the study reported, not specific to this receptor: In monozygotic twins, out-of-frame TCR alpha sharing was systematically underestimated by recombination models, although the models agreed with sharing between unrelated individuals. Fewer insertions were carried by abundant cord blood beta clonotypes; a weaker similar trend was observed in young adult naive repertoires, while no such trend was observed in memory repertoires. Zero-insertion analyses could be partly confounded by invariant T cells such as MAIT and iNKT, though diverse VJ usage argued against such confounding for most clonotypes. In beta out-of-frame sequences, excess twin sharing was weaker, because having fewer shared sequences lowered the signal-to-noise ratio. Because the same donors could not be followed over many years, conclusions were based on cross-sectional statistical analysis. Compared with coincidental sharing between unrelated individuals, an excess of low generation-probability sequences was observed among out-of-frame TCR alpha sequences shared between twins.

All donors were healthy Caucasians. The twin cohort consisted of three pairs of female monozygotic twins, all aged roughly 18 to 30 years. Positive isolation kits from Invitrogen were used to isolate CD4+ and CD8+ T cell populations. The same data also contributed to another study, on yellow fever vaccine responses in identical twins. The second source states: The authors reported that the T cell response to vaccination in identical twins appeared partly convergent and partly personalized. Focusing on identical twins, the study followed the T cell clones that responded to the vaccine, and did so with precision.

The chain was built from TRBV11-2 and TRBJ2-3, with a weak D call of TRBD1 (5 bases match). The origin of this receptor is a woman younger than 30 in good health. The sequencing sample was made of CD8+ T cells sorted from blood. For the CDR3, the sequence is CASSLDKLGRVYADTQYF. The DNA sequence is TGTGCCAGCAGCTTAGACAAGCTGGGCAGGGTATACGCAGATACGCAGTATTTT.